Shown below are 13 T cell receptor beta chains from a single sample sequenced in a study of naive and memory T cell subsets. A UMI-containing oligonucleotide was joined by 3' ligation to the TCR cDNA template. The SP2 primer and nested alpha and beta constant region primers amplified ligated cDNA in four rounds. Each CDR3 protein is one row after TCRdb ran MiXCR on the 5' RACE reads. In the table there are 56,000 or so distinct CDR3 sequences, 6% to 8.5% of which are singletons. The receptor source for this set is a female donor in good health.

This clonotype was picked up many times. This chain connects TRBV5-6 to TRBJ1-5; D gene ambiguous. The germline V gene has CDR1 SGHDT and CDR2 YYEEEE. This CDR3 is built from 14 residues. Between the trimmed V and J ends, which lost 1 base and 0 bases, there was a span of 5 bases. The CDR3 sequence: CASSLWVSNQPQHF. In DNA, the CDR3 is TGTGCCAGCAGCTTGTGGGTTAGCAATCAGCCCCAGCATTTT. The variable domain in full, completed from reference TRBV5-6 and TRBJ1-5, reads DAGVTQSPTHLIKTRGQQVTLRCSPKSGHDTVSWYQQALGQGPQFIFQYYEEEERQRGNFPDRFSGHQFPNYSSELNVNALLLGDSALYLCASSLWVSNQPQHFGDGTRLSIL.

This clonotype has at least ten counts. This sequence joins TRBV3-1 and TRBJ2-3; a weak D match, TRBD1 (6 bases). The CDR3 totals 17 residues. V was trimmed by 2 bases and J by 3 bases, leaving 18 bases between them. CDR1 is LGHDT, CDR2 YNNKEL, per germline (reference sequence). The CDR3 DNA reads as TGTGCCAGCAGCCAAACTCTAGCTCTCACAGGGACAGATACGCAGTATTTT. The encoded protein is CASSQTLALTGTDTQYF.

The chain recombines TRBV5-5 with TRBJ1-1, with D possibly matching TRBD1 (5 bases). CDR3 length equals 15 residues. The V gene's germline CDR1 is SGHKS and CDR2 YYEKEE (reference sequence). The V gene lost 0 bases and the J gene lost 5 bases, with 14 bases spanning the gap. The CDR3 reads CASSLGPLGGTEAFF. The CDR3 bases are TGTGCCAGCAGCTTGGGTCCGTTGGGGGGTACTGAAGCTTTCTTT.

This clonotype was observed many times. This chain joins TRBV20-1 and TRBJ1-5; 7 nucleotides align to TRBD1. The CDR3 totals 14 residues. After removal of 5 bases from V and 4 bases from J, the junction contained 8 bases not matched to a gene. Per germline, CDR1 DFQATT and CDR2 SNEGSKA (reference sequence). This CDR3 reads CSAFQTGYNQPQHF. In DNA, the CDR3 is TGCAGTGCTTTTCAGACAGGGTATAATCAGCCCCAGCATTTT.

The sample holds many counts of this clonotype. The CDR3 DNA sequence: TGTGCCAGCAGTTTTAAGACTGAAGCTTTCTTT. It is translated as CASSFKTEAFF. The chain recombines TRBV27 with TRBJ1-1; no reliable D call. The CDR3 contains 11 residues. Trimming stripped 3 bases from V and 5 bases from J, with 4 bases between. The germline gives CDR1 MNHEY, CDR2 SMNVEV (reference sequence).

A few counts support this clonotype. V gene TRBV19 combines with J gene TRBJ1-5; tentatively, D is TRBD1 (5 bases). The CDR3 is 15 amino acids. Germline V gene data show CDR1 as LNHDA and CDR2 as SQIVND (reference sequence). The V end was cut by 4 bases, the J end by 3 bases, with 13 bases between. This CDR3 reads CASSRWDGHNQPQHF. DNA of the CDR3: TGTGCCAGTAGTAGGTGGGACGGACACAATCAGCCCCAGCATTTT. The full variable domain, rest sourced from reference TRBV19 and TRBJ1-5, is DGGITQSPKYLFRKEGQNVTLSCEQNLNHDAMYWYRQDPGQGLRLIYYSQIVNDFQKGDIAEGYSVSREKKESFPLTVTSAQKNPTAFYLCASSRWDGHNQPQHFGDGTRLSIL.

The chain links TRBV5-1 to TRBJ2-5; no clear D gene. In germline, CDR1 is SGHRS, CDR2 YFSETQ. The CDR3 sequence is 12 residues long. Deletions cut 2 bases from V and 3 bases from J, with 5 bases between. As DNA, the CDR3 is TGCGCCAGCAGCTTCAGTGAAGAGACCCAGTACTTC. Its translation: CASSFSEETQYF.

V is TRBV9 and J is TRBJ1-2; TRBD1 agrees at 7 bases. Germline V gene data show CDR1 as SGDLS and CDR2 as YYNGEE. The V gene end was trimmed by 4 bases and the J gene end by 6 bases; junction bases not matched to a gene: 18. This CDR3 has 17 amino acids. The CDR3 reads CASSLSTSPGQTNGYTF. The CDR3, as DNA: TGTGCCAGCAGCTTAAGCACCTCTCCGGGACAGACGAATGGCTACACCTTC. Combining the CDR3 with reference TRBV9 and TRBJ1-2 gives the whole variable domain DSGVTQTPKHLITATGQRVTLRCSPRSGDLSVYWYQQSLDQGLQFLIQYYNGEERAKGNILERFSAQQFPDLHSELNLSSLELGDSALYFCASSLSTSPGQTNGYTFGSGTRLTVV.

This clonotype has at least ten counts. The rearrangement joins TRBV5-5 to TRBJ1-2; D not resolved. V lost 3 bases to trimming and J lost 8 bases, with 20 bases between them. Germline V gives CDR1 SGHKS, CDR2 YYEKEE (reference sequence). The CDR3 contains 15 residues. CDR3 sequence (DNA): TGTGCCAGCAGCTCCGGCTCGAGGGAGCCGCGCGGCTACACCTTC. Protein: CASSSGSREPRGYTF.

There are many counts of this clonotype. The CDR3: CASSLAPPAYGYTF. As DNA, the CDR3 is TGTGCCAGCAGCTTGGCCCCTCCTGCCTATGGCTACACCTTC. The rearrangement links TRBV5-5 to TRBJ1-2; no definite D call. The germline CDR1 and CDR2 sequences are SGHKS and YYEKEE (reference sequence). Trimming left V 0 bases short and J 4 bases short, with 10 bases between. This CDR3 spans 14 amino acids. The complete variable domain, with remaining parts taken from reference TRBV5-5 and TRBJ1-2, reads DAGVTQSPTHLIKTRGQQVTLRCSPISGHKSVSWYQQVLGQGPQFIFQYYEKEERGRGNFPDRFSARQFPNYSSELNVNALLLGDSALYLCASSLAPPAYGYTFGSGTRLTVV.

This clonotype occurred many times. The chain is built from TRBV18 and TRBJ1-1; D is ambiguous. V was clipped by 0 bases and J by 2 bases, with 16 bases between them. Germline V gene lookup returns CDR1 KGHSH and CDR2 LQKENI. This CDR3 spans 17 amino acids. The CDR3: CASSPPGMAVGNTEAFF. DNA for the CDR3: TGTGCCAGCTCACCACCGGGCATGGCGGTTGGTAACACTGAAGCTTTCTTT. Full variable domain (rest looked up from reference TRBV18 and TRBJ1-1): NAGVMQNPRHLVRRRGQEARLRCSPMKGHSHVYWYRQLPEEGLKFMVYLQKENIIDESGMPKERFSAEFPKEGPSILRIQQVVRGDSAAYFCASSPPGMAVGNTEAFFGQGTRLTVV.

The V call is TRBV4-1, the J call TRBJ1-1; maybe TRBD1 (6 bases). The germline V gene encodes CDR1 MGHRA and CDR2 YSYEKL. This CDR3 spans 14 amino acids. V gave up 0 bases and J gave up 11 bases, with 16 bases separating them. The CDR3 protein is CASSQDGQGIGAFF. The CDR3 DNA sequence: TGCGCCAGCAGCCAAGATGGGCAGGGGATCGGGGCTTTCTTT.

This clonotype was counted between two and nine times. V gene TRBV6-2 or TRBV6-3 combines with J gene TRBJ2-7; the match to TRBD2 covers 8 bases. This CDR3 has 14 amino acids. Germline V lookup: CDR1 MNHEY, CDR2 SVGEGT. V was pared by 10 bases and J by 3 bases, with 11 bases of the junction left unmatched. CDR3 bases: TGTGCCACTGACAAGGCGGGGGGCCGCTACGAGCAGTACTTC. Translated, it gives CATDKAGGRYEQYF.